This T cell receptor beta chain was recorded in a study of blood T cell repertoires in COVID-19. This clone has just a few counts. V lost 3 bases and J 4 bases, leaving 12 bases between the germline ends. The CDR3 runs to 14 residues. CDR1 is SEHNR, CDR2 FQNEAQ, per germline (reference sequence). The table came from immunoSEQ multiplex PCR; TCRdb's copy has only in-frame clones and leaves some out. The sample lists about 210,000 clones, approximately 83% seen once, with 2.5% to 3% in the top ten. Material: peripheral blood. This clonotype was obtained from a woman aged 40-49 years with active or convalescent COVID-19. This rearrangement joins TRBV7-9 to TRBJ1-2, with D unresolved. The CDR3 nucleotides are TGTGCCAGCAGCTTGGCGGAGTCAGTCTATGGCTACACCTTC. Residues: CASSLAESVYGYTF.